What follows is one TCR beta chain and its context. This sample was included in a study of blood T cell repertoires in COVID-19. The overall study: COVID-19 samples from acute and convalescent phases originated in the United States, Italy and Spain. Nucleic acid was either cDNA or gDNA, and it came from T cells, B-cell-depleted T cells, or PBMCs.

As handled by the study authors: Reference gene primer amplification in the assay estimated nucleated cell counts. Produced via immunoSEQ multiplex PCR; TCRdb's table is partial and in-frame only. V and J calls plus clone size are reproduced from that table; the DNA served to infer D and trimming. The sample includes about 200,000 clones, roughly 84% of them seen just once. The CDR3 has 13 amino acids. Trimming took 6 bases from V and 2 from J, leaving 9 bases between them. The germline V gene has CDR1 SNHLY and CDR2 FYNNEI. This chain joins TRBV2 and TRBJ2-3; D is undetermined. The sequence was collected from a human donor in a cohort sampled during active COVID-19. Sequencing was done on a sample of peripheral blood. Here the CDR3 reads CASRVEITDTQYF. The CDR3 DNA reads TGTGCCAGCAGGGTAGAAATCACAGATACGCAGTATTTT.